Presented here are 21 T cell receptor beta chains from one specimen sequenced in a study of T cell responses to AZD1222 COVID-19 vaccine. The protocol was immunoSEQ multiplex PCR, while the TCRdb copy is restricted to in-frame clones and leaves out a portion. The sample lists about 180,000 clones, 85% to 90% occurring once. The sequencing here drew on peripheral blood, taken 28 days after the second dose of the MenACWY control vaccine. All receptors derive from an adult who received the MenACWY meningococcal vaccine as a control.

J is TRBJ2-5 and V is TRBV27; D remains ambiguous. The CDR3 sequence is 13 residues long. Germline V gives CDR1 MNHEY, CDR2 SMNVEV (reference sequence). Trimming took 5 bases from V and 5 from J, leaving 12 bases between them. The CDR3 coding sequence is TGTGCCAGCAGTCCCACCATGGAGGAGACCCAGTACTTC. Translating gives CASSPTMEETQYF.

V and J are TRBV6-5 and TRBJ2-6; TRBD1 matches 7 bases. Germline lookup yields CDR1 MNHEY and CDR2 SVGAGI. Unmatched junction bases numbered 1, after V lost 7 bases and J lost 1 base. The CDR3 runs to 14 residues. In nucleotides, the CDR3 is TGTGCCAGCAAGACAGGGTCTGGGGCCAACGTCCTGACTTTC. This codes for CASKTGSGANVLTF.

This sequence joins TRBV13 and TRBJ2-7; 11 bases match TRBD2. CDR1 is PRHDT and CDR2 is FYEKMQ in the germline V gene (reference sequence). The CDR3 covers 14 residues. The ends lost 5 bases at V and 4 bases at J; junction bases unmatched: 4. The DNA for the CDR3 is TGTGCCAGCAGCCCAAGACTAGCGGGATACGAGCAGTACTTC. Its translation: CASSPRLAGYEQYF.

The chain recombines TRBV7-9 with TRBJ2-2; 7 bases fit TRBD2. Germline V CDR1 and CDR2: SEHNR, FQNEAQ (reference sequence). This CDR3 region has 17 residues. The ends lost 5 bases at V and 0 bases at J; junction bases unmatched: 9. In nucleotides, the CDR3 is TGTGCCAGCAGCCCCCTCCTAGCGGCCACGAACACCGGGGAGCTGTTTTTT. This codes for CASSPLLAATNTGELFF.

The chain carries TRBV2 and TRBJ2-1; possibly TRBD2 for D (5 bases). The CDR3 runs 12 residues. Trimming removed 6 bases at V and 8 bases at J, with 11 bases between. Germline V gives CDR1 SNHLY, CDR2 FYNNEI. DNA for the CDR3: TGTGCCAGCAGGCTACTAGTCTATGAGCAGTTCTTC. It codes for CASRLLVYEQFF.

This chain uses TRBV28 with TRBJ1-6; D is perhaps TRBD1 (5 bases). Germline lookup yields CDR1 MDHEN and CDR2 SYDVKM. Trimming cost V 4 bases and J 16 bases, with 8 bases left between them. The CDR3 runs to 10 residues. DNA of the CDR3: TGTGCCAGCAGTTCGGGACTTCTCCACTTT. This encodes CASSSGLLHF. The complete variable domain, with remaining parts taken from reference TRBV28 and TRBJ1-6, reads DVKVTQSSRYLVKRTGEKVFLECVQDMDHENMFWYRQDPGLGLRLIYFSYDVKMKEKGDIPEGYSVSREKKERFSLILESASTNQTSMYLCASSSGLLHFGNGTRLTVT.

The chain combines TRBV10-3 with TRBJ2-7; 8 positions agree with TRBD1. This CDR3 spans 12 amino acids. V was pared by 5 bases and J by 6 bases, with 3 bases of the junction left unmatched. In germline, CDR1 is ENHRY, CDR2 SYGVKD. CDR3 nucleotide sequence: TGTGCCATCAGTTTCGACAGGGGCGAGCAGTACTTC. It codes for CAISFDRGEQYF.

The table lists this clone with a count of one. This CDR3 reads CASSPEAEARGNTIYF. CDR3 coding DNA: TGTGCCAGCAGCCCTGAGGCTGAGGCGCGCGGAAACACCATATATTTT. V is TRBV28 and J is TRBJ1-3; D is ambiguous. There are 16 residues in the CDR3. V lost 6 bases, J lost 4 bases, and 19 bases lay in between. Looked up from germline, CDR1 is MDHEN and CDR2 is SYDVKM.

This rearrangement joins TRBV2 to TRBJ1-3, with a weak D call TRBD1 (6 bases). This CDR3 has 13 amino acids. Germline V gene data show CDR1 as SNHLY and CDR2 as FYNNEI. V was clipped by 9 bases and J by 4 bases, with 13 bases between them. The CDR3 sequence is CASLMQGGNTIYF. Here the CDR3 DNA reads TGTGCCAGTCTAATGCAGGGGGGAAACACCATATATTTT.

This sequence joins TRBV27 and TRBJ1-2; 8 nucleotides align to TRBD1. Trimming at V came to 2 bases and at J to 6 bases, leaving 11 bases not matched to a gene. The CDR3 is made up of 16 amino acids. Germline lookup yields CDR1 MNHEY and CDR2 SMNVEV (reference sequence). The CDR3 nucleotides are TGTGCCAGCAGTTTACGGCCCTGGACAGGGACGGATGGCTACACCTTC. Translation: CASSLRPWTGTDGYTF.

The chain has TRBV5-6 and TRBJ1-4; 7 nucleotides line up with TRBD1. Trimming took 7 bases from V and 8 from J; bases not matched to a gene: 11. This CDR3 contains 14 residues. The V gene's germline CDR1 is SGHDT and CDR2 YYEEEE. CDR3 sequence (DNA): TGTGCCAGCGAAACGTCGCAGGGGGTAGAAAAACTGTTTTTT. It codes for CASETSQGVEKLFF.

There are a few counts of this clone. The V and J genes are TRBV19 and TRBJ1-1; possible D gene TRBD1, 5 bases. V lost 7 bases and J 1 base, leaving 25 bases between the germline ends. Germline CDR1 reads LNHDA; CDR2 reads SQIVND (reference sequence). CDR3 length equals 18 residues. The CDR3: CASTTREWGSQPNTEAFF. CDR3 DNA sequence: TGTGCCAGTACCACGCGGGAATGGGGCTCACAACCGAACACTGAAGCTTTCTTT.

V gene TRBV5-8 combines with J gene TRBJ1-5; a weak D match, TRBD1 (5 bases). Per the germline V gene, CDR1 is SGHTS and CDR2 is YDEGEE. V lost 4 bases and J 7 bases, leaving 18 bases between the germline ends. The CDR3 is 15 amino acids. The CDR3 here is CASSLQGGFGQPQHF. CDR3 DNA: TGTGCCAGCAGCCTTCAGGGAGGTTTTGGCCAGCCCCAGCATTTT.

This chain connects TRBV7-2 to TRBJ2-2, with 8 positions matching TRBD1. The trim removed 0 bases at V and 0 bases at J, leaving 0 bases unmatched. The CDR3 covers 16 residues. CDR1 and CDR2 from the germline V gene are SGHTA and FQGNSA. The CDR3 DNA reads TGTGCCAGCAGCTTAGCGGGACAGGCGAACACCGGGGAGCTGTTTTTT. Translated: CASSLAGQANTGELFF.

The chain links TRBV19 to TRBJ1-2; D is unclear. This CDR3 contains 14 residues. V was trimmed by 3 bases and J by 6 bases, leaving 14 bases between them. Germline V gives CDR1 LNHDA, CDR2 SQIVND (reference sequence). CDR3 nucleotides: TGTGCCAGTAGTATGTGGGCAGAGTCCCATGGCTACACCTTC. Its protein product is CASSMWAESHGYTF.

The chain recombines TRBV5-4 with TRBJ2-6; 10 bases map to TRBD1. Germline values: CDR1 SGHNT, CDR2 YYREEE (reference sequence). J was trimmed by 0 bases and V by 2 bases; bases with no gene match: 5. There are 18 residues in the CDR3. The CDR3 protein is CASSFGTGALSGANVLTF. CDR3 bases: TGTGCCAGCAGCTTCGGGACAGGGGCCCTCTCTGGGGCCAACGTCCTGACTTTC.

V gene TRBV9 combines with J gene TRBJ1-6; 7 positions agree with TRBD1. Germline V CDR1 and CDR2: SGDLS, YYNGEE. V was clipped by 0 bases and J by 7 bases; unmatched bases: 10. CDR3 size: 17 residues. The CDR3 DNA sequence: TGTGCCAGCAGCGTAGTTCTTCCAAGACAGGGAAATTCACCCCTCCACTTT. Amino acid sequence: CASSVVLPRQGNSPLHF.

The chain is built from TRBV7-2 and TRBJ2-1; maybe TRBD1 (6 bases). CDR3 length: 15 amino acids. V was trimmed by 4 bases and J by 4 bases, leaving 14 bases between them. Germline V gene data show CDR1 as SGHTA and CDR2 as FQGNSA. The CDR3 here is CASSSRDKGYNEQFF. The CDR3 DNA reads as TGTGCCAGCAGCTCCCGGGACAAGGGGTACAATGAGCAGTTCTTC.

This clone was observed a single time. The chain joins TRBV5-1 to TRBJ2-1; D possibly uses TRBD1 or TRBD2 (6 bases each). Germline loops: CDR1 SGHRS, CDR2 YFSETQ. There are 16 residues in the CDR3. The V gene lost 0 bases and the J gene lost 7 bases, with 17 bases spanning the gap. The DNA of the CDR3 is TGCGCCAGCAGCTTGGTAGCGGCACGGAGGGGGAATGAGCAGTTCTTC. Its protein product is CASSLVAARRGNEQFF.

The gene calls are TRBV6-5 and TRBJ2-1; D unresolved. In germline, CDR1 is MNHEY, CDR2 SVGAGI. V gave up 2 bases and J gave up 0 bases, with 11 bases separating them. The CDR3 loop spans 16 amino acids. CDR3 nucleotides: TGTGCCAGCAGTTACGACCGCATTCCCTCCTACAATGAGCAGTTCTTC. Translated, it gives CASSYDRIPSYNEQFF.

CDR3: CASSMTIAPTGELFF. For the CDR3, the DNA is TGTGCCAGTAGTATGACTATAGCTCCTACCGGGGAGCTGTTTTTT. This chain connects TRBV19 to TRBJ2-2, with a weak D call TRBD2 (5 bases). Trimming pared 3 bases from V and 5 bases from J, leaving 13 bases between. This CDR3 comprises 15 residues. Germline lookup yields CDR1 LNHDA and CDR2 SQIVND (reference sequence).